Each of the 7 T cell receptor beta chains below was sequenced from the same sample in a study of control samples from healthy donors and cancer patients. Here immunoSEQ multiplex PCR was the method, and the copy in TCRdb shows in-frame clones only, minus some. The sample holds about 150,000 clones, approximately 94% seen once. The sample was blood. The receptors were gathered from a man aged 35 to 55 in good health.

CDR3 loop: CSAREALRGYTF. CDR3 coding DNA: TGCAGCGCCAGGGAGGCTCTCCGTGGCTACACCTTC. The chain combines TRBV29-1 with TRBJ1-2; the D gene is possibly TRBD1 (5 bases). CDR3 length: 12 residues. Trimming left V 7 bases short and J 7 bases short, with 16 bases between. Germline CDR1 is SQVTM and CDR2 is ANQGSEA.

This chain joins TRBV18 and TRBJ1-1, with a tentative D call TRBD1 (6 bases). Trimming removed 5 bases at V and 7 bases at J, with 20 bases between. The CDR3 covers 15 residues. Germline CDR1 KGHSH, CDR2 LQKENI. This CDR3 is CASSANRDPKFEAFF. The CDR3 DNA follows: TGTGCCAGCTCAGCTAACAGGGACCCGAAATTTGAAGCTTTCTTT.

This chain links TRBV19 with TRBJ2-2; D call uncertain. The germline CDR1 and CDR2 sequences are LNHDA and SQIVND (reference sequence). This CDR3 spans 15 amino acids. V gave up 5 bases and J gave up 7 bases, with 17 bases separating them. This CDR3 reads CASSWTGGRNGELFF. The CDR3 DNA is TGTGCCAGTAGTTGGACGGGTGGAAGAAACGGGGAGCTGTTTTTT.

As regards this clone: Distinct nucleotide sequences in the sample also encode this CDR3. The chain recombines TRBV7-2 with TRBJ2-1; the D is unclear. Germline CDR1 and CDR2: SGHTA and FQGNSA. The CDR3 contains 15 residues. The V gene lost 2 bases and the J gene lost 0 bases, with 8 bases spanning the gap. The CDR3 DNA reads as TGTGCCAGCAGCTTATCAGCCAGCTCCTACAATGAGCAGTTCTTC. Encoded protein: CASSLSASSYNEQFF.

The rearrangement joins TRBV21-1 to TRBJ2-1. TRBV21-1 represents a pseudogene. This CDR3 comprises 14 residues. As DNA, the CDR3 is TGTGCCAGCAGCATGAAGGGTGCCTACAATGAGCAGTTCTTC. It yields the protein CASSMKGAYNEQFF.

This clone appeared a single time. V gene TRBV15 combines with J gene TRBJ2-7; 7 positions agree with TRBD1. The CDR3 totals 16 residues. Germline CDR1 and CDR2: LNHNV and YYDKDF (reference sequence). Germline trimming cut 0 bases from V and 3 bases from J; bases unmatched to any gene: 8. For the CDR3, the DNA is TGTGCCACCAGCAGAGATCATAGAGGGGGCGACTACGAGCAGTACTTC. Translated: CATSRDHRGGDYEQYF. Looking up the rest from reference TRBV15 and TRBJ2-7 gives the full variable domain: DAMVIQNPRYQVTQFGKPVTLSCSQTLNHNVMYWYQQKSSQAPKLLFHYYDKDFNNEADTPDNFQSRRPNTSFCFLDIRSPGLGDTAMYLCATSRDHRGGDYEQYFGPGTRLTVT.

The rearrangement links TRBV30 to TRBJ1-2, with D unresolved. Germline CDR1 is GTSNPN and CDR2 is SVGIG (reference sequence). V dropped 3 bases and J dropped 2 bases, with 13 bases sitting between them. CDR3 size: 14 residues. This CDR3 reads CAWRHPLLNYGYTF. The CDR3 DNA reads TGTGCCTGGAGGCACCCCCTCCTCAACTATGGCTACACCTTC. Full variable domain (rest looked up from reference TRBV30 and TRBJ1-2): SQTIHQWPATLVQPVGSPLSLECTVEGTSNPNLYWYRQAAGRGLQLLFYSVGIGQISSEVPQNLSASRPQDRQFILSSKKLLLSDSGFYLCAWRHPLLNYGYTFGSGTRLTVV.